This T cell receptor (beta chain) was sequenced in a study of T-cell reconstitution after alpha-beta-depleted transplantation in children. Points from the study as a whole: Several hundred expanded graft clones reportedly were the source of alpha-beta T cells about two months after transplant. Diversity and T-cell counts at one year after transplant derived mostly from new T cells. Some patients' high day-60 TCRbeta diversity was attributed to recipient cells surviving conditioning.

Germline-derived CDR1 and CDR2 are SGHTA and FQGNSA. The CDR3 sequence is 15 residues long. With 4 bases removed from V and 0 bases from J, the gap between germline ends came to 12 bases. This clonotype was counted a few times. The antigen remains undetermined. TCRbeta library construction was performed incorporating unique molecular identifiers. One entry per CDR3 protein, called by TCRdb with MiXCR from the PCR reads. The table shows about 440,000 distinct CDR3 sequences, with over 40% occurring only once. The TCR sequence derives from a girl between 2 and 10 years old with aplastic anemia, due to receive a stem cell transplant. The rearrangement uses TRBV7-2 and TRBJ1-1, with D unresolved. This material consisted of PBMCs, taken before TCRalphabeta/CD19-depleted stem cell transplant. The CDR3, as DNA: TGTGCCAGCAGCTCCGGACGGGCGATGAACACTGAAGCTTTCTTT. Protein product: CASSSGRAMNTEAFF. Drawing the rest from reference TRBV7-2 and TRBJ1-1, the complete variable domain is GAGVSQSPSNKVTEKGKDVELRCDPISGHTALYWYRQSLGQGLEFLIYFQGNSAPDKSGLPSDRFSAERTGGSVSTLTIQRTQQEDSAVYLCASSSGRAMNTEAFFGQGTRLTVV.